This TCR beta chain comes out of a study of T cells in Graves' hyperthyroidism and ophthalmopathy. This clonotype was counted ten times or more. This CDR3 is 15 amino acids long. Germline lookup yields CDR1 DFQATT and CDR2 SNEGSKA (reference sequence). V dropped 1 base and J dropped 4 bases, with 14 bases sitting between them. The investigators amplified TCR beta CDR3 regions from RNA transcripts. HTBI primers were the set used in a first-round RT-PCR of the TCR CDR3. TCRdb re-called the multiplex PCR reads through MiXCR, storing one row per CDR3 protein. The sample contains fewer than 700,000 distinct CDR3 sequences, around 15% of which appear only once.

The clonotype was recovered from a woman aged 25 to 39 with Graves' hyperthyroidism. Sequencing input: blood. This chain connects TRBV20-1 to TRBJ2-1, with no clear D. The CDR3 loop is CSARGDFLNYNEQFF. The CDR3 DNA sequence: TGCAGTGCTAGAGGGGATTTTCTCAATTACAATGAGCAGTTCTTC.